The TCR beta chain under discussion was sequenced for a study of T cells in narcolepsy. Findings and limits, study-wide: Autoreactive clonotypes reportedly recurred in blood of same and different patients, not controls.

This clone appeared a few times. Antigen unknown. CDR1 and CDR2 (germline): MNHEY, SVGAGI. There are 12 residues in the CDR3. V lost 6 bases to trimming and J lost 6 bases, with 11 bases between them. Sequenced by immunoSEQ multiplex PCR; TCRdb stores in-frame clones only, minus some. The sample lists approximately 38,000 clones, roughly 87% occurring once. The sample comprised CD45RA- memory CD4+ T cells from PBMCs. This sequence was found in a human donor with narcolepsy. This chain joins TRBV6-5 and TRBJ1-2; D is possibly TRBD1 (6 bases). CDR3 nucleotide sequence: TGTGCCAGCAGCGTAAACAGGGATGGCTACACCTTC. This sequence encodes CASSVNRDGYTF.